This TCR beta chain was captured by sequencing in a study of blood T cells in healthy people across ages. This CDR3 is 16 amino acids long. Trimming took 3 bases from V and 5 from J; bases not matched to a gene: 9. CDR1 is SGHRS, CDR2 YFSETQ, per germline. The second PCR ran about 6 to 11 cycles with a sample-barcoded 5' primer and J-beta primers. The template-switch adaptor was a 5' adaptor with 12 random nucleotides. It tagged each cDNA molecule. TCRdb passed the 5' RACE reads through MiXCR, listing each CDR3 protein once. The sample shows 1.5 million to 2 million distinct CDR3 sequences, 34% of them seen only once. Ranging in age from roughly 6 to 95, the donors were healthy Caucasian individuals from Russia.

This sequence joins TRBV5-1 and TRBJ2-3; 10 positions match TRBD2. Source material: blood. The sequence was collected from a woman in her twenties or thirties in good health. The CDR3 bases are TGCGCCAGCAGCTGGTCCGCTAGCGGGGGTGTAGATACGCAGTATTTT. Encoded protein: CASSWSASGGVDTQYF.